Below are 4 T cell receptor beta chains sequenced from a single sample in a study of early T cells in non-severe SARS-CoV-2 infection. Via MiXCR, TCRdb re-called the 5' RACE reads, giving one row per CDR3 protein. The repertoire holds 100,000 to 150,000 distinct CDR3 sequences, around 14% seen once, with 21% in the top ten. The sample was whole blood. Source of these receptors: an adult who was a healthcare worker with PCR-confirmed SARS-CoV-2 infection or an uninfected control (not recorded which).

The table lists this clonotype with a few counts. The chain employs TRBV12-3 or TRBV12-4 and TRBJ1-2; TRBD1 agrees at 7 bases. The CDR3 totals 12 residues. V trimming: 6 bases; J trimming: 7 bases; junction bases outside the gene matches: 5. CDR3 nucleotides: TGTGCCAGCAGGTCCGGGACAGTTGGCTACACCTTC. It encodes CASRSGTVGYTF.

J is TRBJ1-1 and V is TRBV6-1; no clear D gene. Germline V CDR1 and CDR2: MNHNS, SASEGT. Trimming shortened V by 6 bases and J by 0 bases, and 2 bases separated the two germline ends. The CDR3 length is 11 residues. The CDR3 DNA follows: TGTGCCAGCAGGGTGAACACTGAAGCTTTCTTT. Protein sequence: CASRVNTEAFF.

The table lists this clonotype with a few counts. The chain's CDR3 is CASSSRGHEQFF. CDR3 sequence (DNA): TGTGCCAGCAGTTCCAGGGGCCATGAGCAGTTCTTC. The chain is built from TRBV28 and TRBJ2-1, with TRBD1 as a possible D gene (6 bases). The germline V gene encodes CDR1 MDHEN and CDR2 SYDVKM. The V gene lost 4 bases and the J gene lost 8 bases, with 9 bases spanning the gap. The CDR3 totals 12 residues.

V is TRBV29-1 and J is TRBJ2-1; tentatively, D is TRBD1 (5 bases). This CDR3 has 15 amino acids. Trimming removed 2 bases from V and 4 bases from J, with 15 bases in between. CDR1 is SQVTM, CDR2 ANQGSEA, per germline. CDR3 bases: TGCAGCGTTGAACAACAGGCCGTGGGGTACAATGAGCAGTTCTTC. Encoded protein: CSVEQQAVGYNEQFF.